This TCR beta chain was identified during a study of T cell changes during pregnancy in multiple sclerosis. Clones were sequenced by immunoSEQ multiplex PCR, and TCRdb holds only the in-frame ones, with some missing. The sample has more than 70,000 clones, roughly 90% seen once. The V segment lost 4 bases and the J segment 5 bases; nucleotides outside the gene matches: 1. Germline lookup yields CDR1 SNHLY and CDR2 FYNNEI. The CDR3 is 13 residues long. The chain combines TRBV2 with TRBJ1-4; 7 bases are shared with TRBD1. Sequencing used peripheral blood, obtained before pregnancy. This TCR was sampled from a female donor with multiple sclerosis, enrolled in a pregnancy study. CDR3 loop: CASSGDRNEKLFF. CDR3 coding DNA: TGTGCCAGCAGTGGGGACAGAAATGAAAAACTGTTTTTT.